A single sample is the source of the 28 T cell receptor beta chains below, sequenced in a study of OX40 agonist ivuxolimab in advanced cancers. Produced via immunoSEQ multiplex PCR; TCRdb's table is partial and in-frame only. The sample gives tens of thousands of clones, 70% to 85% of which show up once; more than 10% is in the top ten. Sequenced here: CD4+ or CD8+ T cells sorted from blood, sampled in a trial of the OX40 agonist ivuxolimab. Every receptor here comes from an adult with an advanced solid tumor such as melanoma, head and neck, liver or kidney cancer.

The CDR3 region has the DNA TGTGCCAGCAGCCCGGACCCCCGGCAGGGGGGACCCCAATACAATGAGCAGTTCTTC. Protein: CASSPDPRQGGPQYNEQFF. The chain uses TRBV5-6 and TRBJ2-1; D perhaps matches TRBD1 (7 bases). CDR1 is SGHDT, CDR2 YYEEEE, per germline. With 4 bases removed from V and 4 bases from J, the gap between germline ends came to 27 bases. The CDR3 covers 19 residues.

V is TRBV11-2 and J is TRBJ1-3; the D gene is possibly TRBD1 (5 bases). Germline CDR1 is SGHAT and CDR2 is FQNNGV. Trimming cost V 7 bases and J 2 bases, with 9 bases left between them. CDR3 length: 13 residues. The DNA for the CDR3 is TGTGCCAGCACCCCGGACACTGGAAACACCATATATTTT. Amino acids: CASTPDTGNTIYF.

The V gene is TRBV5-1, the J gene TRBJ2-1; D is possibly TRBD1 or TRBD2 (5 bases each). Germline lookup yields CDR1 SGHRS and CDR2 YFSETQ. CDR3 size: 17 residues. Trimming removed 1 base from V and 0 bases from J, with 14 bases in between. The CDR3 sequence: CASSLNRGRSSYNEQFF. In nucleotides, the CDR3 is TGCGCCAGCAGCTTGAATAGGGGACGGTCCTCCTACAATGAGCAGTTCTTC.

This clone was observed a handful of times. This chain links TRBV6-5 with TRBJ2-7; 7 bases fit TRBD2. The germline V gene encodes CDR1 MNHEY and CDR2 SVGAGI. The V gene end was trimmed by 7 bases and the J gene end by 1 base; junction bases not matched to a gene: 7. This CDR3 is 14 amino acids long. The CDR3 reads CASMVNSGSYEQYF. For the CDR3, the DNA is TGTGCCAGCATGGTTAATAGCGGGTCCTACGAGCAGTACTTC.

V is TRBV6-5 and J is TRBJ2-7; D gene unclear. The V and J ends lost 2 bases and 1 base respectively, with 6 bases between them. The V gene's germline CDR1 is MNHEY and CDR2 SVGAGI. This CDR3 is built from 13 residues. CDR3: CASSYTGSYEQYF. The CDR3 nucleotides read TGTGCCAGCAGTTACACGGGTTCCTACGAGCAGTACTTC.

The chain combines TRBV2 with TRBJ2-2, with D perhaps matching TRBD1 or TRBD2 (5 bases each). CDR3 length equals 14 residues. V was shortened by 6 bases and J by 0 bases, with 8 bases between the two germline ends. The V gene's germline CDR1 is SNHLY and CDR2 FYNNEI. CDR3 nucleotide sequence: TGTGCCAGCAGCCGGGACGCGAACACCGGGGAGCTGTTTTTT. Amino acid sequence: CASSRDANTGELFF.

The CDR3: CASSLPTSGRDNEQFF. CDR3 in DNA: TGCGCCAGCAGCTTGCCCACTAGCGGGAGGGACAATGAGCAGTTCTTC. The gene calls are TRBV5-1 and TRBJ2-1; 13 bases map to TRBD2. With 1 base clipped from V and 5 bases from J, the junction kept 3 bases outside the gene matches. This CDR3 has 16 amino acids. Per the germline V gene, CDR1 is SGHRS and CDR2 is YFSETQ.

In DNA form, the CDR3 reads TGTGCCAGTAGTATACGTCAAATGGGAATAAATGGCGCCGGGGAGCTGTTTTTT. Its translation is CASSIRQMGINGAGELFF. The chain is built from TRBV19 and TRBJ2-2; D not resolved. This CDR3 comprises 18 residues. V lost 2 bases and J lost 6, with 22 bases in between. Germline CDR1 and CDR2: LNHDA and SQIVND (reference sequence).

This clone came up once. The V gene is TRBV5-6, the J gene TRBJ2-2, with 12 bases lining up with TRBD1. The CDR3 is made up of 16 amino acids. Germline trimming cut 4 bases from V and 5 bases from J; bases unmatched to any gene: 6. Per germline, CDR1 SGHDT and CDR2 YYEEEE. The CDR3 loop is CASSKRDRGRTGELFF. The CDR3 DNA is TGTGCCAGCAGCAAACGGGACAGGGGGCGGACCGGGGAGCTGTTTTTT.

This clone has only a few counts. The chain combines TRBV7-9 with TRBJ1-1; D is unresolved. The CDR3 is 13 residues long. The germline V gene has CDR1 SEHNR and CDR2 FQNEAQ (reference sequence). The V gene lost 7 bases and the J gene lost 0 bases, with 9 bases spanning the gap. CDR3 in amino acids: CASNEAMNTEAFF. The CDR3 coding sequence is TGTGCCAGCAATGAGGCTATGAACACTGAAGCTTTCTTT.

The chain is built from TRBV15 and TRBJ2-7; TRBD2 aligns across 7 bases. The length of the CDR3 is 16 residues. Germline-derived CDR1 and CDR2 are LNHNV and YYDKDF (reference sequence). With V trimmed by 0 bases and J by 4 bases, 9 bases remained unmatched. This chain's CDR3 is CATSRDSLAENYEQYF. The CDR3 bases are TGTGCCACCAGCAGAGATAGTCTAGCGGAGAATTACGAGCAGTACTTC.

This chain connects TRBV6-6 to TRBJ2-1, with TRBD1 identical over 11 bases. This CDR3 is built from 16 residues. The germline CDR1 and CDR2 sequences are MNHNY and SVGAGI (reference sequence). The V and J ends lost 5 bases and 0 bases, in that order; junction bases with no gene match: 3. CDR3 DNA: TGTGCCAGCAGTGGGACAGGGGGTAGCTCCTACAATGAGCAGTTCTTC. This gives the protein CASSGTGGSSYNEQFF.

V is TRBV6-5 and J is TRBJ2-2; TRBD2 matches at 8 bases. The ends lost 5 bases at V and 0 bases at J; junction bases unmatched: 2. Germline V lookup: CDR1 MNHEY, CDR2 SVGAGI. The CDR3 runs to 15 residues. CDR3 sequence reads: CASSLTSANTGELFF. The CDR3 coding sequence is TGTGCCAGCAGTCTGACTAGCGCGAACACCGGGGAGCTGTTTTTT.

The CDR3 sequence: CASSLGAGRGYNEQFF. CDR3 DNA: TGTGCCAGCAGCTTAGGCGCAGGAAGGGGATACAATGAGCAGTTCTTC. V usage is TRBV7-6 and J usage is TRBJ2-1; tentatively, D is TRBD1 (5 bases). The CDR3 totals 16 residues. Trimming removed 1 base from V and 4 bases from J, with 14 bases in between. Germline CDR1 reads SGHVS; CDR2 reads FNYEAQ.

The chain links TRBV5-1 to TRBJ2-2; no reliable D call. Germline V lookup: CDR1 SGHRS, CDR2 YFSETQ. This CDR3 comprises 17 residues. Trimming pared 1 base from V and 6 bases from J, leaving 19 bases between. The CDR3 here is CASSLPGSTGRPGELFF. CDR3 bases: TGCGCCAGCAGCTTGCCCGGCTCCACCGGACGACCCGGGGAGCTGTTTTTT. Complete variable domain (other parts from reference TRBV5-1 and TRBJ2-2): KAGVTQTPRYLIKTRGQQVTLSCSPISGHRSVSWYQQTPGQGLQFLFEYFSETQRNKGNFPGRFSGRQFSNSRSEMNVSTLELGDSALYLCASSLPGSTGRPGELFFGEGSRLTVL.

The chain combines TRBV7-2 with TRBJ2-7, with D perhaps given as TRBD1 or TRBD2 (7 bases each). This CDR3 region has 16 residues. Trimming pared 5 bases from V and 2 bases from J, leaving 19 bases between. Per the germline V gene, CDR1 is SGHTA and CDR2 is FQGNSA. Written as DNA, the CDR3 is TGTGCCAGCAGCCCGCAGGCAGGGGGGAGGGCCTACGAGCAGTACTTC. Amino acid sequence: CASSPQAGGRAYEQYF.

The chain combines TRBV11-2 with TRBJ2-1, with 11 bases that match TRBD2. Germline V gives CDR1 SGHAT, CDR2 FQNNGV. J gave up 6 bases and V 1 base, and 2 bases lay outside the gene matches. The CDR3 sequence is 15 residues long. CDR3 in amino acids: CASSLVLAGVNEQFF. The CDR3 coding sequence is TGTGCCAGCAGCTTAGTACTAGCGGGAGTCAATGAGCAGTTCTTC.

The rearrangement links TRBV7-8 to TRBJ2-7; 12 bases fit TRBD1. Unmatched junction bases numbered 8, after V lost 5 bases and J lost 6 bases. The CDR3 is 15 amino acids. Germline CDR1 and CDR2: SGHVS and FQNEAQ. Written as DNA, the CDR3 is TGTGCCAGCAGCCTCAGAAGGGGACAGGGGGCCGAGCAGTACTTC. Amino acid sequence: CASSLRRGQGAEQYF.

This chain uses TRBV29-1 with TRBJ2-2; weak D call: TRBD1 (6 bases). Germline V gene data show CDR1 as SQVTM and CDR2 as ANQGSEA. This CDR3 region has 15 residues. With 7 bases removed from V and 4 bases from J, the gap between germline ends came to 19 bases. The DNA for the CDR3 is TGCAGCGCAAGTACCACAGGGTCTGGCACCGGGGAGCTGTTTTTT. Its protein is CSASTTGSGTGELFF.

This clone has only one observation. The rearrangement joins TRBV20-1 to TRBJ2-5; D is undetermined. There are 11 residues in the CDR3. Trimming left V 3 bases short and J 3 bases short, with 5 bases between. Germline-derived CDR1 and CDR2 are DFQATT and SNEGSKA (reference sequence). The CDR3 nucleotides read TGCAGTGCTAGTATAGAAGAGACCCAGTACTTC. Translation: CSASIEETQYF.

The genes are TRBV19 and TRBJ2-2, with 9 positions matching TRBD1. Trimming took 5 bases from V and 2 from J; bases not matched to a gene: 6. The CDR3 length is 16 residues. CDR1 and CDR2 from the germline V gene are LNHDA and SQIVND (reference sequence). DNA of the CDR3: TGTGCCAGTAGTCTCCGACAGGGGGACAACACCGGGGAGCTGTTTTTT. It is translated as CASSLRQGDNTGELFF.

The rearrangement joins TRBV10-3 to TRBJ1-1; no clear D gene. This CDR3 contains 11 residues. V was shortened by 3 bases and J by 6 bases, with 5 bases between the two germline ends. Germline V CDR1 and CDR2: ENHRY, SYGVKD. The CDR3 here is CAISDWAEAFF. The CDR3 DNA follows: TGTGCCATCAGTGACTGGGCTGAAGCTTTCTTT.

The CDR3 loop is CASSSSGSRYNEQFF. The DNA of the CDR3 is TGTGCCAGCAGCTCGAGCGGGAGCAGGTACAATGAGCAGTTCTTC. The chain uses TRBV11-2 and TRBJ2-1; TRBD2 agrees at 8 bases. Germline V gene sequence: CDR1 SGHAT, CDR2 FQNNGV. The V segment lost 4 bases and the J segment 4 bases; nucleotides outside the gene matches: 6. This CDR3 comprises 15 residues.

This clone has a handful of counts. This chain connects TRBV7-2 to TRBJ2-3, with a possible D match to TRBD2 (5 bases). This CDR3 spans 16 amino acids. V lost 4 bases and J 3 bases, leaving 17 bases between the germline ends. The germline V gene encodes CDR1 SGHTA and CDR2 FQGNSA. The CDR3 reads CASSSQVGEWTDTQYF. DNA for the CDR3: TGTGCCAGCAGCTCACAAGTCGGGGAATGGACAGATACGCAGTATTTT.

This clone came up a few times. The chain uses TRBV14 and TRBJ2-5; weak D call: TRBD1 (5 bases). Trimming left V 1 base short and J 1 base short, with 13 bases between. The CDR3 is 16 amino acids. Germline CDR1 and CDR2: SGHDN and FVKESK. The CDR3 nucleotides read TGTGCCAGCAGCCAAGTACAGGTTTTTTTCCAAGAGACCCAGTACTTC. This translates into CASSQVQVFFQETQYF.

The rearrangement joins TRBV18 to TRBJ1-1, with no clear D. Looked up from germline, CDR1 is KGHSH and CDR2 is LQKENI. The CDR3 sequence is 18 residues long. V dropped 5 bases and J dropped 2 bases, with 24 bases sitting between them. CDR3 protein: CASSTRHLPEGDNTEAFF. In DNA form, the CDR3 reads TGTGCCAGCTCAACACGACATTTGCCCGAAGGTGATAACACTGAAGCTTTCTTT.

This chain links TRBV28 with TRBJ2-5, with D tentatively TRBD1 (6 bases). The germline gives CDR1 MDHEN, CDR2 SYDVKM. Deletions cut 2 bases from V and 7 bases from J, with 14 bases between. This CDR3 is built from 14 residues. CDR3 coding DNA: TGTGCCAGCAGTTTAGGGGACAACTTGGTGACCCAGTACTTC. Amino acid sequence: CASSLGDNLVTQYF. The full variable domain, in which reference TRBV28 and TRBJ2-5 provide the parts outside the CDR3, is DVKVTQSSRYLVKRTGEKVFLECVQDMDHENMFWYRQDPGLGLRLIYFSYDVKMKEKGDIPEGYSVSREKKERFSLILESASTNQTSMYLCASSLGDNLVTQYFGPGTRLLVL.

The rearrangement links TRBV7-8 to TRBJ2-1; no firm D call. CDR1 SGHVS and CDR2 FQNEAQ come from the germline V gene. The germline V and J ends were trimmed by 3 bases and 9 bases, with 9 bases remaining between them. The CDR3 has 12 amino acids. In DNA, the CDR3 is TGTGCCAGCAGCTTTTCCAACTTTGAGCAGTTCTTC. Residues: CASSFSNFEQFF.